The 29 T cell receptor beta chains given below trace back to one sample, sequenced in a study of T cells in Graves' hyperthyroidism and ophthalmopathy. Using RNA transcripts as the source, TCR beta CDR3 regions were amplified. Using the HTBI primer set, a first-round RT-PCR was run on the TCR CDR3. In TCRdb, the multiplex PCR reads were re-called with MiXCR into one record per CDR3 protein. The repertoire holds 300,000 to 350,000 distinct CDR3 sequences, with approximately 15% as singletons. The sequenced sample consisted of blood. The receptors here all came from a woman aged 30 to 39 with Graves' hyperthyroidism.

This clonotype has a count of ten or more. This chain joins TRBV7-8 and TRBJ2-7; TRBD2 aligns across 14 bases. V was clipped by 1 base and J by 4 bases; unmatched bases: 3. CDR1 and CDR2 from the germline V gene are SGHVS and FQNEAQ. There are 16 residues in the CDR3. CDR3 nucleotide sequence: TGTGCCAGCAGCTTAGTGACTAGCGGGAGGGCTTACGAGCAGTACTTC. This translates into CASSLVTSGRAYEQYF.

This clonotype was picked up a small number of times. The CDR3 DNA reads as TGCAGTGCTAAGTTAGGGGAGAATACGCAGTATTTT. This sequence encodes CSAKLGENTQYF. This chain connects TRBV20-1 to TRBJ2-3; D may match TRBD1 or TRBD2 (5 bases each). V was pared by 4 bases and J by 7 bases, with 12 bases between. The CDR3 extends over 12 amino acids. Per the germline V gene, CDR1 is DFQATT and CDR2 is SNEGSKA (reference sequence).

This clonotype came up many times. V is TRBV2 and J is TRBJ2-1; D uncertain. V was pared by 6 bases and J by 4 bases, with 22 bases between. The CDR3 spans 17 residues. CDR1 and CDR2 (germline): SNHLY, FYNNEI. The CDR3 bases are TGTGCCAGCAGCTTTTTGACCGCGCGCCGGGCATACAATGAGCAGTTCTTC. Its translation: CASSFLTARRAYNEQFF.

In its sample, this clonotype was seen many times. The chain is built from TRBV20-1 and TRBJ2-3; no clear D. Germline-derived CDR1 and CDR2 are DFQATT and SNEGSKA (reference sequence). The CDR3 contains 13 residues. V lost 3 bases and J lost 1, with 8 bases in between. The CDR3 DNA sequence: TGCAGTGCTAGGCCGGCTGGCACAGATACGCAGTATTTT. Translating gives CSARPAGTDTQYF.

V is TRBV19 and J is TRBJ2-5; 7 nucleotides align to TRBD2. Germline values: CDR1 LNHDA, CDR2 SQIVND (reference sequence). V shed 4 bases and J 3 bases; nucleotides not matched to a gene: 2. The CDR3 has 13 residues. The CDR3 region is CASSTSGKETQYF. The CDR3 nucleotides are TGTGCCAGTAGTACTAGCGGAAAAGAGACCCAGTACTTC.

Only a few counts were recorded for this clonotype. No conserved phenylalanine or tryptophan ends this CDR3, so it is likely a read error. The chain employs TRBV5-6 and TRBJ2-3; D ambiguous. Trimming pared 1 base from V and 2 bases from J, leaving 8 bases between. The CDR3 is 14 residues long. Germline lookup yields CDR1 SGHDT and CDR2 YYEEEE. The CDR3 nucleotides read TGTGCCAGCAGCTTGCGCTCCCTCACAGATACGCAGTATCTT. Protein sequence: CASSLRSLTDTQYL.

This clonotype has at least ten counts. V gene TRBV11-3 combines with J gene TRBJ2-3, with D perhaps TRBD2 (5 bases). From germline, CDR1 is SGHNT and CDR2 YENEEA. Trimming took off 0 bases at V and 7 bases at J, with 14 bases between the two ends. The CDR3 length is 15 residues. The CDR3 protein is CASSLDYGGEHTQYF. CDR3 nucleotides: TGTGCCAGCAGCTTAGATTACGGAGGCGAACATACGCAGTATTTT. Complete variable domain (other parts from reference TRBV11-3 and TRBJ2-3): EAGVVQSPRYKIIEKKQPVAFWCNPISGHNTLYWYLQNLGQGPELLIRYENEEAVDDSQLPKDRFSAERLKGVDSTLKIQPAELGDSAVYLCASSLDYGGEHTQYFGPGTRLTVL.

The CDR3 protein is CVQGFLAGQREQYF. As DNA, the CDR3 is TGTGTCCAGGGTTTCCTAGCGGGACAACGCGAGCAGTACTTC. The V call is TRBV25-1, the J call TRBJ2-7; the match to TRBD2 covers 9 bases. This CDR3 is built from 14 residues. Germline V gives CDR1 MGHDK, CDR2 SYGVNS.

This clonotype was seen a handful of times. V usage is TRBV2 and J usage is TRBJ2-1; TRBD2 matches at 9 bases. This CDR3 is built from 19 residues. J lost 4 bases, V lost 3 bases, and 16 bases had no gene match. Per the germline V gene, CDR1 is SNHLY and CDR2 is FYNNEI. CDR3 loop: CASSDALWREGRGYNEQFF. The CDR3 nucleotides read TGTGCCAGCAGTGACGCCCTCTGGCGGGAGGGCCGCGGATACAATGAGCAGTTCTTC.

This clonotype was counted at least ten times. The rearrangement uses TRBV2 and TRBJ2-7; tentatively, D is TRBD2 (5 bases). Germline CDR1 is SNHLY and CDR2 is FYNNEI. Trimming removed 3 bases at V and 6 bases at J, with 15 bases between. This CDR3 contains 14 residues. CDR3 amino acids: CASSEVLRAGEQYF. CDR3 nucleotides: TGTGCCAGCAGTGAGGTTTTGAGGGCGGGCGAGCAGTACTTC.

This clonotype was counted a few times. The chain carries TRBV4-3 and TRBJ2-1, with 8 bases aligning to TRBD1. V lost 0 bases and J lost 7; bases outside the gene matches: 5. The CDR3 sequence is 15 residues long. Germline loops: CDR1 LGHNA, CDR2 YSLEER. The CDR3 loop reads CASSQDGTGENEQFF. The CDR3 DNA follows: TGCGCCAGCAGCCAAGATGGGACAGGAGAGAATGAGCAGTTCTTC.

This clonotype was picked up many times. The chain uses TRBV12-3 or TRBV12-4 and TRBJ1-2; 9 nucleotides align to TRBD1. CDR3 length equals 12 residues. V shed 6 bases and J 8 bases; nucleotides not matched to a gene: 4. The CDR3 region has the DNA TGTGCCAGCAGGGGGACAGGGAGAGGCTACACCTTC. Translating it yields CASRGTGRGYTF.

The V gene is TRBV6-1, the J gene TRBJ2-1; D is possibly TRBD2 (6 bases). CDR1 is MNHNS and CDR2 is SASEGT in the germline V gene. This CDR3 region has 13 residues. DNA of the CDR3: TGTTCCATACAAGCGGGCTTCTACAATGAGCAGTTCTTC. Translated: CSIQAGFYNEQFF.

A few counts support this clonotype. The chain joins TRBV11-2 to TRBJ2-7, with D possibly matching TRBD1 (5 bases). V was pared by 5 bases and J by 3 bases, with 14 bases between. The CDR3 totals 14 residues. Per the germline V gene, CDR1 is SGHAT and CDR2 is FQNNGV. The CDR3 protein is CASSNAPTGYEQYF. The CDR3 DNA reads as TGTGCCAGCAGCAACGCTCCAACAGGCTACGAGCAGTACTTC.

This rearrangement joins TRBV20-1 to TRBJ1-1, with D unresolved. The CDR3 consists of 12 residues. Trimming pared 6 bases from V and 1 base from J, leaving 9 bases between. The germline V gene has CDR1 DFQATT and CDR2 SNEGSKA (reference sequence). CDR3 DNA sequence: TGCAGTGCCGGCCGGGGGAACACTGAAGCTTTCTTT. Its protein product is CSAGRGNTEAFF.

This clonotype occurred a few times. This CDR3 reads CASASGRREQYF. The DNA for the CDR3 is TGTGCTAGTGCCTCGGGTAGGCGCGAGCAGTACTTC. The chain links TRBV12-5 to TRBJ2-7; D unclear. The CDR3 extends over 12 amino acids. Trimming removed 7 bases from V and 6 bases from J, with 13 bases in between. CDR1 is LGHNT and CDR2 is FRNRAP in the germline V gene.

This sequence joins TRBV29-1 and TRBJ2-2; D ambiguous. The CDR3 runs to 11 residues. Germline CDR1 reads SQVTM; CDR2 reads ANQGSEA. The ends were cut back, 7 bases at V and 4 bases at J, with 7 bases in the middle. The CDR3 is CSALRTGELFF. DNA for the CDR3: TGCAGCGCTCTACGCACCGGGGAGCTGTTTTTT.

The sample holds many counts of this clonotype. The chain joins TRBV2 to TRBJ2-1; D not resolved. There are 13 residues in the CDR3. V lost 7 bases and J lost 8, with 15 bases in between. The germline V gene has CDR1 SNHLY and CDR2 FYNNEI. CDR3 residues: CASKTGDGDEQFF. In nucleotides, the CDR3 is TGTGCCAGCAAGACTGGTGATGGTGATGAGCAGTTCTTC.

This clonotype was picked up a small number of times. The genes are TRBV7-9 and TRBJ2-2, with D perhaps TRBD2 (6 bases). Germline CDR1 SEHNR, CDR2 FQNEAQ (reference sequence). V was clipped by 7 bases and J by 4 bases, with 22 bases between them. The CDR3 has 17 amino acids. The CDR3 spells CASIREAGSSPTGELFF. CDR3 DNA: TGTGCCAGCATCCGAGAGGCCGGGAGTTCCCCCACCGGGGAGCTGTTTTTT.

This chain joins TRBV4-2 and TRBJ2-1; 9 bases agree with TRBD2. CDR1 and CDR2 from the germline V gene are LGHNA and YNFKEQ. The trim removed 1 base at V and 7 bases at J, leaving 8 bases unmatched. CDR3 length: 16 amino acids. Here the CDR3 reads CASSQAGGRAGNEQFF. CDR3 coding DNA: TGTGCCAGCAGCCAAGCTGGCGGGAGGGCCGGAAATGAGCAGTTCTTC.

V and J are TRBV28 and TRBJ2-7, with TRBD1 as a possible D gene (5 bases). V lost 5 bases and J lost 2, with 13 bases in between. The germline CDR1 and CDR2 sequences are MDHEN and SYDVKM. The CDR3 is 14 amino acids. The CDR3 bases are TGTGCCAGCAGTCCGCATCAGACAGCCTACGAGCAGTACTTC. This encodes CASSPHQTAYEQYF.

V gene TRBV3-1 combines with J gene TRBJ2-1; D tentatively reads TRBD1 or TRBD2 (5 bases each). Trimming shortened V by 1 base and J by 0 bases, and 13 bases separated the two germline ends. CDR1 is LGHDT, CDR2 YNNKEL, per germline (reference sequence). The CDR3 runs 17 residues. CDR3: CASSQARGGSSYNEQFF. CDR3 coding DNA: TGTGCCAGCAGCCAAGCGAGGGGCGGTAGCTCCTACAATGAGCAGTTCTTC.

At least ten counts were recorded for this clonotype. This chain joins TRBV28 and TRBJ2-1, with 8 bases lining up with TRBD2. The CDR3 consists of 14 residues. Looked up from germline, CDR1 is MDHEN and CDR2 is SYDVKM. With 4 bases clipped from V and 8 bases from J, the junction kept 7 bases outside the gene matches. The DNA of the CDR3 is TGTGCCAGCAGTTCGTCGGGAGGGCCCCATGAGCAGTTCTTC. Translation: CASSSSGGPHEQFF.

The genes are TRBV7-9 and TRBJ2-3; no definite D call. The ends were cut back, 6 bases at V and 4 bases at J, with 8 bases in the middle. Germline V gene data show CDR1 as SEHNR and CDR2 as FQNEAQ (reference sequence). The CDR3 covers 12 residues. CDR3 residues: CASSRMADTQYF. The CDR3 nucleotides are TGTGCCAGCAGTCGCATGGCAGATACGCAGTATTTT. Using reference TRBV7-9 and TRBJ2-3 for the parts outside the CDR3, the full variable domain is DTGVSQNPRHKITKRGQNVTFRCDPISEHNRLYWYRQTLGQGPEFLTYFQNEAQLEKSRLLSDRFSAERPKGSFSTLEIQRTEQGDSAMYLCASSRMADTQYFGPGTRLTVL.

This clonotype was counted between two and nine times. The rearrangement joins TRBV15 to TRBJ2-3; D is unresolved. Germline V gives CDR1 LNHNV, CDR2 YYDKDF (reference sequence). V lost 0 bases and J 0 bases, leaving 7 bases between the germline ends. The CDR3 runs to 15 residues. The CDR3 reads CATSRDMGSTDTQYF. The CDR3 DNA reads TGTGCCACCAGCAGAGATATGGGTAGCACAGATACGCAGTATTTT.

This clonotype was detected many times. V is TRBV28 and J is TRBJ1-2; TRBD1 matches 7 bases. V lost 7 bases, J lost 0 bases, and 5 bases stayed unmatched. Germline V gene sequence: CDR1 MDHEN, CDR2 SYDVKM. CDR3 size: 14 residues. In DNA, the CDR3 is TGTGCCAGCATCCGACAGGGAGCTAACTATGGCTACACCTTC. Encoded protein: CASIRQGANYGYTF.

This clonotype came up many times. The CDR3, as DNA: TGTGCCAGTAGTGGGGACCGCTTCTTGTCCCAGCATTTT. Its translation is CASSGDRFLSQHF. The chain couples TRBV19 to TRBJ1-5; a possible D gene is TRBD1 (5 bases). The CDR3 is 13 amino acids. The germline V gene has CDR1 LNHDA and CDR2 SQIVND (reference sequence). Trimming cost V 5 bases and J 11 bases, with 16 bases left between them.

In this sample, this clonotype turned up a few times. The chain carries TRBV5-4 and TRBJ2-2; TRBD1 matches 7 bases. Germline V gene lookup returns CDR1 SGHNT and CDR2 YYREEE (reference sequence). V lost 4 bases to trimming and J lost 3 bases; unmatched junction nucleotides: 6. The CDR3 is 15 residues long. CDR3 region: CASSMGQTYTGELFF. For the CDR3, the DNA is TGTGCCAGCAGCATGGGACAGACTTACACCGGGGAGCTGTTTTTT. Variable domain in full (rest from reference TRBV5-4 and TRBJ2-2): ETGVTQSPTHLIKTRGQQVTLRCSSQSGHNTVSWYQQALGQGPQFIFQYYREEENGRGNFPPRFSGLQFPNYSSELNVNALELDDSALYLCASSMGQTYTGELFFGEGSRLTVL.

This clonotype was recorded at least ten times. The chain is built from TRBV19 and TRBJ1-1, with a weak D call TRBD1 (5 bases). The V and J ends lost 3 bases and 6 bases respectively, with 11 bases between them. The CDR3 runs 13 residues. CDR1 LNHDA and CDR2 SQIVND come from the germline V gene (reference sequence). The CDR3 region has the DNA TGTGCCAGTAGTATGGTCGTAGGGGCTGAAGCTTTCTTT. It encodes CASSMVVGAEAFF.